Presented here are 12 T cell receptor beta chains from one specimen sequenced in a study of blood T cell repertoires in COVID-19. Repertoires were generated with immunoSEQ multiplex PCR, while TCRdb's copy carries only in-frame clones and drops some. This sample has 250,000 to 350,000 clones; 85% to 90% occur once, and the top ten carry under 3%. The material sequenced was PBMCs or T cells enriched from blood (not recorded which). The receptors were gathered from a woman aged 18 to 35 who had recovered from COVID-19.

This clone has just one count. The CDR3 is CASGFGSGGVTYNEQFF. CDR3 nucleotide sequence: TGTGCTAGTGGTTTCGGGTCAGGGGGTGTCACCTACAATGAGCAGTTCTTC. The chain combines TRBV12-5 with TRBJ2-1; 7 bases line up with TRBD1. The CDR3 totals 17 residues. The J segment lost 2 bases and the V segment lost 3 bases, leaving 10 bases of the junction unmatched. The germline CDR1 and CDR2 sequences are LGHNT and FRNRAP.

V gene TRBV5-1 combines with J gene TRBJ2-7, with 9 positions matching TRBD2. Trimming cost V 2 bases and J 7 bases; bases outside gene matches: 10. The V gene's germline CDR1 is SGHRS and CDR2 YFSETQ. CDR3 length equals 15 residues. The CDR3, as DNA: TGCGCCAGCAGCTTTTTCTCGAGCGGGGGGTCTGAGCAGTACTTC. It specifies CASSFFSSGGSEQYF.

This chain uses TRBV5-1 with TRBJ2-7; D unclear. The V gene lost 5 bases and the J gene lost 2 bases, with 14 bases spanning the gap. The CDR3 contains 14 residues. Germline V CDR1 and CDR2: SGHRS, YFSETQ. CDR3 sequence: CASRSEPPAYEQYF. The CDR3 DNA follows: TGCGCCAGCAGGAGTGAACCCCCGGCCTACGAGCAGTACTTC.

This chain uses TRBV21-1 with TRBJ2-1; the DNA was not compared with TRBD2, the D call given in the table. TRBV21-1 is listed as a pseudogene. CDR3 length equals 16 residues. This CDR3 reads CASSNQLAGGYNEQFF. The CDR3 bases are TGTGCCAGCAGCAACCAGCTAGCGGGGGGATACAATGAGCAGTTCTTC.

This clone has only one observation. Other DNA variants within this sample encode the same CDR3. The CDR3 nucleotides are TGTGCCAGCAGCTTGTCAGGGGACGAGCAGTACTTC. This encodes CASSLSGDEQYF. This chain connects TRBV7-9 to TRBJ2-7; maybe TRBD1 (6 bases). Germline V gene sequence: CDR1 SEHNR, CDR2 FQNEAQ (reference sequence). The CDR3 spans 12 residues. With 3 bases removed from V and 5 bases from J, the gap between germline ends came to 8 bases.

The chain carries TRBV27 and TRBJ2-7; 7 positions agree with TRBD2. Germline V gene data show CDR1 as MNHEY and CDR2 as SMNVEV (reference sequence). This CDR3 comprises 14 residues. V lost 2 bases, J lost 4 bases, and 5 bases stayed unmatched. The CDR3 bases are TGTGCCAGCAGTTTACTCGGGGGGATTTACGAGCAGTACTTC. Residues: CASSLLGGIYEQYF.

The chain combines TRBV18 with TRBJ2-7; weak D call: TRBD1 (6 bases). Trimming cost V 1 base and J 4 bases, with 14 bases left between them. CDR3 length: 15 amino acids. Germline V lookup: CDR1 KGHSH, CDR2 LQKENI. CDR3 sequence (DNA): TGTGCCAGCTCACCACATCAAGGGGGATCGTACGAGCAGTACTTC. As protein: CASSPHQGGSYEQYF.

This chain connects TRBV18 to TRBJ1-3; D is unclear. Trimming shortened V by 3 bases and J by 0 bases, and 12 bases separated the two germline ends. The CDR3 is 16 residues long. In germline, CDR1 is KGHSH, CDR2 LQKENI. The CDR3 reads CASSPESRSSGNTIYF. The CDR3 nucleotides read TGTGCCAGCTCACCCGAGTCCCGATCCTCTGGAAACACCATATATTTT.

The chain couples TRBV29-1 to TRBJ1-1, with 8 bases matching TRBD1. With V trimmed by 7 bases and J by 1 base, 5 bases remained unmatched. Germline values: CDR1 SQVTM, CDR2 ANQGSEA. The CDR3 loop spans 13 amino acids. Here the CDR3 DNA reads TGCAGCGGCTCACAGGGGGAGAACACTGAAGCTTTCTTT. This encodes CSGSQGENTEAFF.

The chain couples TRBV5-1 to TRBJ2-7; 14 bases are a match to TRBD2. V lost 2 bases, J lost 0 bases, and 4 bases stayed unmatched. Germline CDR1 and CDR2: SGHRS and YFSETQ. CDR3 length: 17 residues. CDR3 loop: CASSFGLAGGRSYEQYF. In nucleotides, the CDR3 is TGCGCCAGCAGCTTCGGACTAGCGGGGGGCCGCTCCTACGAGCAGTACTTC.

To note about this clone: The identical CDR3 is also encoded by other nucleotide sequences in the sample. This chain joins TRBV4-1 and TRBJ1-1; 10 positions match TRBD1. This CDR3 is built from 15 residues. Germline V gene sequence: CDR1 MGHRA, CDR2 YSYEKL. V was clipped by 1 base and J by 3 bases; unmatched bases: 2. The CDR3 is CASSQAGTGDTEAFF. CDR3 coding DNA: TGCGCCAGCAGCCAAGCCGGGACAGGGGACACTGAAGCTTTCTTT.

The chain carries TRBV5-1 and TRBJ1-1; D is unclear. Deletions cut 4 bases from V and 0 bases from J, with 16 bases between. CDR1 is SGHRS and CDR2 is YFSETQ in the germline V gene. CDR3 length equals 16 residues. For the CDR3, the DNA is TGCGCCAGCAGCGCTACAGATAGCGAAATGAACACTGAAGCTTTCTTT. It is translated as CASSATDSEMNTEAFF.